This T cell receptor (beta chain) was sequenced for a study of neurological immune-mediated disorders. This clonotype was counted ten times or more. The cDNA came from 5'RACE, which used 10-nucleotide random UMIs. TCRdb itself ran the 5' RACE reads through MiXCR, one entry per CDR3 protein. The table lists around 20,000 distinct CDR3 sequences, about 13% of them singletons, with about an eighth in the top ten. Trimming at V came to 2 bases and at J to 5 bases, leaving 12 bases not matched to a gene. Per the germline V gene, CDR1 is SGHRS and CDR2 is YFSETQ. The CDR3 totals 19 residues. The sequence derives from a woman in her sixties or seventies with HTLV-1-associated myelopathy (HAM/TSP). Sequenced input: PBMCs. The chain is built from TRBV5-1 and TRBJ2-1; 14 positions agree with TRBD2. The CDR3 loop is CASSFGAHLTSGRDNEQFF. The CDR3 DNA is TGCGCCAGCAGCTTCGGGGCACACCTGACTAGCGGGAGGGACAATGAGCAGTTCTTC.